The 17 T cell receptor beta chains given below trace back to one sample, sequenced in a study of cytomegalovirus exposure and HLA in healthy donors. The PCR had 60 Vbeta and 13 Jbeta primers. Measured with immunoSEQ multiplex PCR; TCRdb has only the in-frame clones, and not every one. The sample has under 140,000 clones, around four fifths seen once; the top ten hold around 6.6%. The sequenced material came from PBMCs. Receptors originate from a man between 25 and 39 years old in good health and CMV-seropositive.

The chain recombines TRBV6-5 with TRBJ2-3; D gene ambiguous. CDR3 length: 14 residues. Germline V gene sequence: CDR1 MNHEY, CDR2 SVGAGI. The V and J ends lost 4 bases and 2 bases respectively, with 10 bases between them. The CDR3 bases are TGTGCCAGCAGTTCTACTGGTTACACAGATACGCAGTATTTT. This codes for CASSSTGYTDTQYF.

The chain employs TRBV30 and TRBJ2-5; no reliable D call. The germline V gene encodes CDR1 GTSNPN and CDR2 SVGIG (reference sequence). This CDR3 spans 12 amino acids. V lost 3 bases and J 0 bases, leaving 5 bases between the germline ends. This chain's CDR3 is CAWSEYQETQYF. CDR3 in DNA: TGTGCCTGGAGCGAGTACCAAGAGACCCAGTACTTC.

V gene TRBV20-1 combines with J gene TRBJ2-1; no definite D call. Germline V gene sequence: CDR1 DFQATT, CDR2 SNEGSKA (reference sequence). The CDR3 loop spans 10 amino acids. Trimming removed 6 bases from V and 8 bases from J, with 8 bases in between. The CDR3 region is CSASSHEQFF. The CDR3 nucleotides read TGCAGTGCATCGTCCCATGAGCAGTTCTTC.

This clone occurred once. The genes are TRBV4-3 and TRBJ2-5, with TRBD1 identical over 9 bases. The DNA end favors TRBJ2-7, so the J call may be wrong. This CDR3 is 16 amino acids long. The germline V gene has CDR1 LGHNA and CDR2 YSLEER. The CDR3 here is CASSQDKDRGEYEQYF. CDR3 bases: TGCGCCAGCAGCCAAGATAAGGACAGGGGAGAGTACGAGCAGTACTTC.

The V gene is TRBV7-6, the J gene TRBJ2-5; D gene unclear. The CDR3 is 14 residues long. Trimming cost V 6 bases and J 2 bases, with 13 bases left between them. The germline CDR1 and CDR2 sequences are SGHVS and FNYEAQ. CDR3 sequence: CASSLRGNQETQYF. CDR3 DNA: TGTGCCAGCAGTCTCCGAGGAAATCAAGAGACCCAGTACTTC.

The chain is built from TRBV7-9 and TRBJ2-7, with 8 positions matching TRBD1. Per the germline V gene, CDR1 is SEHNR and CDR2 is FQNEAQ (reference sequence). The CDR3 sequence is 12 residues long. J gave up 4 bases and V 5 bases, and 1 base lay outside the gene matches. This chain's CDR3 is CASSDRGYEQYF. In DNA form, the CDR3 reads TGTGCCAGCAGCGACAGGGGATACGAGCAGTACTTC.

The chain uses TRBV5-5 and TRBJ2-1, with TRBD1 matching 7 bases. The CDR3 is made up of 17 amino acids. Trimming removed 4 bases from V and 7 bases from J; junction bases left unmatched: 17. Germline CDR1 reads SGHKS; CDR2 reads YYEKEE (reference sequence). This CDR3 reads CASSLSGQRYVGNEQFF. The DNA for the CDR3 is TGTGCCAGCAGCCTTTCGGGACAGAGATACGTCGGGAATGAGCAGTTCTTC.

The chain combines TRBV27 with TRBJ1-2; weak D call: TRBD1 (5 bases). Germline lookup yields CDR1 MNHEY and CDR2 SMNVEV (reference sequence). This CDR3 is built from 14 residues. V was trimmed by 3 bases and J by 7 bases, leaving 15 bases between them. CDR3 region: CASSLQGGGSGYTF. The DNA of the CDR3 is TGTGCCAGCAGTTTGCAGGGCGGGGGAAGTGGCTACACCTTC.

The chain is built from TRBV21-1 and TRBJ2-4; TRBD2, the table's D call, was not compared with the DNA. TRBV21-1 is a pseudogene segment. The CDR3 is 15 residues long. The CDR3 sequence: CASSKVLRDKNIQYF. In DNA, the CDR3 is TGTGCCAGCAGCAAAGTACTACGGGACAAAAACATTCAGTACTTC.

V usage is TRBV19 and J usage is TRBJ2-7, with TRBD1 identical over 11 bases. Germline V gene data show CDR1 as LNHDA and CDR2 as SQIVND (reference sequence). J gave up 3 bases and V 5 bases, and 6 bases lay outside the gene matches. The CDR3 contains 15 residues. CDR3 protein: CASSFGQGAVYEQYF. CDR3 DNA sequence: TGTGCCAGTAGTTTCGGACAGGGGGCAGTCTACGAGCAGTACTTC. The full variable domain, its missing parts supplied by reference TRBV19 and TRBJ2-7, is DGGITQSPKYLFRKEGQNVTLSCEQNLNHDAMYWYRQDPGQGLRLIYYSQIVNDFQKGDIAEGYSVSREKKESFPLTVTSAQKNPTAFYLCASSFGQGAVYEQYFGPGTRLTVT.

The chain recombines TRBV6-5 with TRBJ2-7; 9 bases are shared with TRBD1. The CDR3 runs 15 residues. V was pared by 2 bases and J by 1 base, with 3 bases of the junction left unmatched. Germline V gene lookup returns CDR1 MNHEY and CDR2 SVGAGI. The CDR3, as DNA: TGTGCCAGCAGTTACAACAGGGGGCGATCCTACGAGCAGTACTTC. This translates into CASSYNRGRSYEQYF.

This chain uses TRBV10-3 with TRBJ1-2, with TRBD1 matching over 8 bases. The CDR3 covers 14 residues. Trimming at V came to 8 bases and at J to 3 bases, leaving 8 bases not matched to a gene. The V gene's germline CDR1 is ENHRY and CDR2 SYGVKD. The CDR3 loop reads CAIGRQGRDYGYTF. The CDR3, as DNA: TGTGCCATCGGTAGACAGGGGAGAGACTATGGCTACACCTTC.

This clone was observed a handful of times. CDR3: CASSQRDTETDTQYF. CDR3 coding DNA: TGTGCCAGCAGTCAACGGGACACCGAAACAGATACGCAGTATTTT. The chain is built from TRBV6-4 and TRBJ2-3, with a weak D call TRBD1 (6 bases). Germline CDR1 is MRHNA and CDR2 is SNTAGT. The CDR3 contains 15 residues. V was cut by 5 bases and J by 3 bases, with 15 bases left in between.

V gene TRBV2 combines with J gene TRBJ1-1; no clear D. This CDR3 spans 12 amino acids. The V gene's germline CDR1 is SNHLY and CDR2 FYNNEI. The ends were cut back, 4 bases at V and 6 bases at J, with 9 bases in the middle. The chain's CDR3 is CASSVRLSEAFF. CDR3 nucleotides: TGTGCCAGCAGTGTGCGCCTCTCTGAAGCTTTCTTT.

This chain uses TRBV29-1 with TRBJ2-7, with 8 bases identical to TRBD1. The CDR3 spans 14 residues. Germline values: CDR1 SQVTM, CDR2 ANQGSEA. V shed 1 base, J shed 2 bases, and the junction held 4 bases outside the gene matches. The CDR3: CSVEGGTGTYEQYF. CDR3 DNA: TGCAGCGTTGAAGGAGGGACAGGTACCTACGAGCAGTACTTC.

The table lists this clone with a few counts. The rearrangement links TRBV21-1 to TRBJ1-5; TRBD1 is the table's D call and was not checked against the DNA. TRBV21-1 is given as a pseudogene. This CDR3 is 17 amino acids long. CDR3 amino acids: CASRPTGGVYSNQPQHF. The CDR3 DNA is TGTGCCAGCAGACCGACAGGGGGGGTGTATAGCAATCAGCCCCAGCATTTT.

The CDR3 loop is CASSAPGQNQPQHF. The CDR3 coding sequence is TGTGCCAGCAGCGCTCCGGGACAGAATCAGCCCCAGCATTTT. The chain combines TRBV9 with TRBJ1-5; 7 bases map to TRBD1. Unmatched junction bases numbered 4, after V lost 3 bases and J lost 4 bases. The CDR3 sequence is 14 residues long. Germline V CDR1 and CDR2: SGDLS, YYNGEE.